This T cell receptor (beta chain) stems from a study of shared clonotypes between healthy human individuals. Study-wide results and limits: Read depth was anticipated to influence clonotype sharing among donors.

Donors, without exception, were Caucasian adults residing in Nashville, Tennessee. Ten immunoSEQ deep assay plates were used to sequence unsorted PBMC DNA. The table came from immunoSEQ multiplex PCR; TCRdb's copy has only in-frame clones and leaves some out. The sample comprises about 490,000 clones, around 73% of which are singletons, and 12% rests with the top ten. With V trimmed by 2 bases and J by 5 bases, 2 bases remained unmatched. CDR1 and CDR2 from the germline V gene are SGHTA and FQGNSA. The CDR3 consists of 13 residues. A word on this clone: The target antigen is unknown.

Sequencing was done on a sample of PBMCs. The chain links TRBV7-2 to TRBJ2-5, with 7 nucleotides matching TRBD2. The sequence was obtained from a woman in her forties in good health. Some clones in this sample may be carry-over from other donors' samples. The DNA of the CDR3 is TGTGCCAGCAGCTTAACGGGGGGTGAGACCCAGTACTTC. Encoded protein: CASSLTGGETQYF.